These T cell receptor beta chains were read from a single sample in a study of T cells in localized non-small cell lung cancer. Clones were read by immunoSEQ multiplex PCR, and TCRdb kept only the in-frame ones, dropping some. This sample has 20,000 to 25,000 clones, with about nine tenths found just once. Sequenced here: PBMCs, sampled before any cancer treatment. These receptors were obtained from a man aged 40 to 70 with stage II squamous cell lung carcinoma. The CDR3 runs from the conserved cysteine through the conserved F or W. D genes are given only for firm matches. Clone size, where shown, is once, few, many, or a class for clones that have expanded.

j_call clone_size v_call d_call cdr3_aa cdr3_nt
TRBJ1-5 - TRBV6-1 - CASSLWVRSNQPQHF TGTGCCAGCAGCCTATGGGTTCGCAGCAATCAGCCCCAGCATTTT
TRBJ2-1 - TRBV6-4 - CASSAGSEQFF TGTGCCAGCAGTGCAGGGTCTGAGCAGTTCTTC
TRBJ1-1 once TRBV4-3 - CASSQEMGGTAFF TGCGCCAGCAGCCAAGAGATGGGGGGTACAGCTTTCTTT
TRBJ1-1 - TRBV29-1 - CSVVMVTEAFF TGCAGCGTTGTCATGGTCACTGAAGCTTTCTTT
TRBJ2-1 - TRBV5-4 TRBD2 CASSPTSGGAYNEQFF TGTGCCAGCAGCCCGACTAGCGGGGGGGCCTACAATGAGCAGTTCTTC
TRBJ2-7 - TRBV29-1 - CSVQGRATYEQYF TGCAGCGTTCAGGGGAGGGCCACCTACGAGCAGTACTTC
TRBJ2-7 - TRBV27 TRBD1 CASSSTGYEQYF TGTGCCAGCAGTTCGACAGGGTACGAGCAGTACTTC
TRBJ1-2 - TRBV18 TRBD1 CASSLMPDRVNYGYTF TGTGCCAGCTCACTGATGCCGGACAGGGTTAACTATGGCTACACCTTC
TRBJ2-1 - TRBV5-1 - CASSPRGLLNEQFF TGCGCCAGCAGCCCTAGGGGACTCCTGAATGAGCAGTTCTTC
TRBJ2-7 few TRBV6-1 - CASSEMGTHSYEQYF TGTGCCAGCAGTGAAATGGGGACGCATTCCTACGAGCAGTACTTC
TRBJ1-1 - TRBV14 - CASSGGGTLNTEAFF TGTGCCAGCAGCGGGGGGGGTACCTTGAACACTGAAGCTTTCTTT
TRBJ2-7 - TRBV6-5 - CASRKSNGAWEQYF TGTGCCAGCAGGAAATCTAATGGGGCGTGGGAGCAGTACTTC
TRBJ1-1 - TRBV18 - CASSPLEGGTEAFF TGTGCCAGCTCACCATTAGAGGGGGGCACTGAAGCTTTCTTT
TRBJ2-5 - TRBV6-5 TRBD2 CASSWSASGQETQYF TGTGCCAGCAGTTGGTCCGCTAGCGGCCAAGAGACCCAGTACTTC
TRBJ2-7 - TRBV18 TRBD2 CASSPNGGLAGAITYEQYF TGTGCCAGCTCACCAAACGGGGGGCTAGCGGGAGCTATCACCTACGAGCAGTACTTC
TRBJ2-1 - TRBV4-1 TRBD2 CASSQVGLAGWGQFF TGCGCCAGCAGCCAAGTGGGGCTAGCGGGGTGGGGGCAGTTCTTC
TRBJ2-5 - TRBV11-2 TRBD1 CASSFPGQGGETQYF TGTGCCAGCAGCTTTCCGGGACAGGGGGGAGAGACCCAGTACTTC
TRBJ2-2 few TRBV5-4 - CASSSGQTANTGELFF TGTGCCAGCAGCTCAGGACAGACCGCGAACACCGGGGAGCTGTTTTTT
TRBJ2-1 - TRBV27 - CASSSPSAVRYNEQFF TGTGCCAGCAGCTCACCTTCAGCGGTTAGGTACAATGAGCAGTTCTTC
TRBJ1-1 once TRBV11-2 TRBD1 CASSSHTGVNTEAFF TGTGCCAGCAGCTCGCATACAGGGGTTAACACTGAAGCTTTCTTT
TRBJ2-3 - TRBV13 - CASSFSLGTDTQYF TGTGCCAGCAGCTTTTCCCTGGGCACAGATACGCAGTATTTT
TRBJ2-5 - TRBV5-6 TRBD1 CASSAWTGNRETQYF TGTGCCAGCAGCGCCTGGACAGGGAATCGGGAGACCCAGTACTTC
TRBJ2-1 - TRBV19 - CASTPPGMGFNEQFF TGTGCCAGTACTCCCCCCGGGATGGGGTTCAATGAGCAGTTCTTC
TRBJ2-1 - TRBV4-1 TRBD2 CASSQSPSSGSYNEQFF TGCGCCAGCAGCCAAAGCCCTTCTAGCGGCTCCTACAATGAGCAGTTCTTC
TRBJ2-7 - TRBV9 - CASSARPQGYEQYF TGTGCCAGCAGCGCCCGGCCACAGGGTTACGAGCAGTACTTC
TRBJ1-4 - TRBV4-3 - CASSRTSGRAANEKLFF -
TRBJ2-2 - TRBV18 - CASSPGGNTGELFF TGTGCCAGCTCACCGGGGGGGAACACCGGGGAGCTGTTTTTT
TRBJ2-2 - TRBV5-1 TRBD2 CASRDPSGRNTGELFF TGCGCCAGCCGAGATCCTAGCGGGAGAAACACCGGGGAGCTGTTTTTT
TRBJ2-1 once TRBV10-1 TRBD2 CASSEVAGGHNEQFF TGCGCCAGCAGTGAGGTAGCGGGAGGCCACAATGAGCAGTTCTTC
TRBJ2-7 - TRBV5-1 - CASSFTGLSYEQYF TGCGCCAGCAGCTTTACAGGACTCTCCTACGAGCAGTACTTC
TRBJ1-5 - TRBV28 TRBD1 CASRDGQGHQPQHF TGTGCCAGTAGGGATGGACAGGGCCATCAGCCCCAGCATTTT
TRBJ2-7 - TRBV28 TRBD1 CASRAGQGGEQYF TGTGCCAGCAGAGCTGGACAGGGGGGCGAGCAGTACTTC
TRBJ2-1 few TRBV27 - CASSLGNEQFF TGTGCCAGCAGTTTAGGCAATGAGCAGTTCTTC
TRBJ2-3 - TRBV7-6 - CASSLGGGAADTQYF TGTGCCAGCAGCTTAGGAGGGGGGGCCGCAGATACGCAGTATTTT
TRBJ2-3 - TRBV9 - CASSVWGVGTDTQYF TGTGCCAGCAGCGTATGGGGGGTCGGCACAGATACGCAGTATTTT
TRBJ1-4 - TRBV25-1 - CASSEGPSATNEKLFF TGTGCCAGCAGTGAAGGTCCTTCGGCAACTAATGAAAAACTGTTTTTT
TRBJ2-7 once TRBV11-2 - CASSPALGTPAYEQYF TGTGCCAGCAGCCCCGCTCTCGGGACGCCTGCCTACGAGCAGTACTTC
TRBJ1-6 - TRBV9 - CASSSTAGSPLHF TGTGCCAGCAGCTCTACCGCAGGTAGTCCCCTCCACTTT
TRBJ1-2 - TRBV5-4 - CASSDPGSNYGYTF TGTGCCAGCAGTGACCCGGGATCTAACTATGGCTACACCTTC
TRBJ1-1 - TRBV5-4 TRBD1 CASSPSTGSYTEAFF TGTGCCAGCAGCCCGTCGACAGGGTCTTACACTGAAGCTTTCTTT
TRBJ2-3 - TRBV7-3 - CASSLGLHTDTQYF TGTGCCAGCAGCCTGGGACTGCACACAGATACGCAGTATTTT
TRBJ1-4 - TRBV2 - CASREGRDNEKLFF TGTGCCAGCAGAGAGGGGCGAGATAATGAAAAACTGTTTTTT
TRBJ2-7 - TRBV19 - CASTNNYEQYF TGTGCCAGTACGAACAACTACGAGCAGTACTTC
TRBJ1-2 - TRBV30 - CAWSAEQSFNYGYTF TGTGCCTGGAGTGCCGAACAGAGTTTTAACTATGGCTACACCTTC
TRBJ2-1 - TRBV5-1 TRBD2 CASSSPRGAGDYNEQFF TGCGCCAGCAGCTCGCCCCGAGGAGCGGGAGATTACAATGAGCAGTTCTTC
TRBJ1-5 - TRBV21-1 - CASSKGGHYSNQPQHF TGTGCCAGCAGCAAAGGGGGGCACTATAGCAATCAGCCCCAGCATTTT
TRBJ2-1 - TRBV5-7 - CASRVKNEQFF TGTGCCAGCAGAGTTAAAAATGAGCAGTTCTTC
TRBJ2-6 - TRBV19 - CASSMVTALAGANVLTF TGTGCCAGTAGTATGGTGACAGCGCTCGCTGGGGCCAACGTCCTGACTTTC
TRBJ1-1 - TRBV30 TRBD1 CAWRLYRTGGPSRTEAFF TGTGCCTGGAGATTGTATAGGACAGGGGGCCCGTCGCGCACTGAAGCTTTCTTT
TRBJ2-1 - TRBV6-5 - CASSYSAVYNEQFF TGTGCCAGCAGTTACTCGGCAGTTTACAATGAGCAGTTCTTC
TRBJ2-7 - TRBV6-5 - CASSRDSYEQYF TGTGCCAGCAGCCGAGACAGCTACGAGCAGTACTTC